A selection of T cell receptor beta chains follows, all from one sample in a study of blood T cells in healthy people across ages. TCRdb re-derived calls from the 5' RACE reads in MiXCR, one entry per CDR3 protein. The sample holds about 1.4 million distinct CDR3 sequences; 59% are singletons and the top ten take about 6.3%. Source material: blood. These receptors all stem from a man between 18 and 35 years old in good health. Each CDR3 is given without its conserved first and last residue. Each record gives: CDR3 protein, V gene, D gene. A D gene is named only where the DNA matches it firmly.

CDR3aa: ATNRARTDTQY; v_gene: TRBV15; d_gene: .
CDR3aa: AWDSYNEQF; v_gene: TRBV30; d_gene: .
CDR3aa: ASSLESTSGVNEQF; v_gene: TRBV13; d_gene: TRBD2
CDR3aa: SAQREGQDTQY; v_gene: TRBV29-1; d_gene: TRBD2
CDR3aa: SASSGGQRVQDEQY; v_gene: TRBV20-1; d_gene: TRBD2
CDR3aa: SARTGWDNVLT; v_gene: TRBV20-1; d_gene: .
CDR3aa: SAPMGRYSTDTQY; v_gene: TRBV20-1; d_gene: .
CDR3aa: AGEDENEQF; v_gene: TRBV7-9; d_gene: .
CDR3aa: ASSPPRDTDTQY; v_gene: TRBV4-1; d_gene: .
CDR3aa: ASSHLRRLAGGVNEQF; v_gene: TRBV4-3; d_gene: TRBD2
CDR3aa: ASSQKTTSSYEQY; v_gene: TRBV14; d_gene: .
CDR3aa: SARWDRGLNEQY; v_gene: TRBV20-1; d_gene: TRBD1
CDR3aa: STATDTQY; v_gene: TRBV20-1; d_gene: .
CDR3aa: AISGQYTEAF; v_gene: TRBV10-3; d_gene: .
CDR3aa: ASSLARSGGISYNEQY; v_gene: TRBV7-2; d_gene: .
CDR3aa: SVEGGGTDTQY; v_gene: TRBV29-1; d_gene: .
CDR3aa: ASSHTGLALDEQY; v_gene: TRBV5-1; d_gene: TRBD2
CDR3aa: ASSAGTANYEQY; v_gene: TRBV18; d_gene: TRBD1
CDR3aa: ASSYWRENSYNEQF; v_gene: TRBV6-6; d_gene: TRBD2
CDR3aa: ASSPQRGRSYNSPLH; v_gene: TRBV7-2; d_gene: .
CDR3aa: ASSLIYWGNYEQY; v_gene: TRBV7-2; d_gene: .
CDR3aa: ASSFMDNTEAF; v_gene: TRBV12-3/TRBV12-4; d_gene: .
CDR3aa: ASSGEGPSGNTIY; v_gene: TRBV28; d_gene: .
CDR3aa: ASSELDTTNEQY; v_gene: TRBV10-1; d_gene: .
CDR3aa: ASSQEPGADTQY; v_gene: TRBV4-1; d_gene: .
CDR3aa: ASSPGQAINYGYT; v_gene: TRBV7-2; d_gene: TRBD1
CDR3aa: ASSIPDRGMDTQY; v_gene: TRBV13; d_gene: TRBD1
CDR3aa: SASSGLAYEQY; v_gene: TRBV20-1; d_gene: .
CDR3aa: SVIYRDSQTGEQF; v_gene: TRBV29-1; d_gene: TRBD1
CDR3aa: SVAVAGDNQPQH; v_gene: TRBV29-1; d_gene: .
CDR3aa: ASSTGLAGGQSSYEQY; v_gene: TRBV28; d_gene: TRBD2
CDR3aa: ASSPKRGFSYNEQY; v_gene: TRBV11-2; d_gene: TRBD2
CDR3aa: AIPGGLNTEAF; v_gene: TRBV2; d_gene: TRBD1
CDR3aa: SVQDPATEAF; v_gene: TRBV29-1; d_gene: .
CDR3aa: ASSLASQGGSPLH; v_gene: TRBV11-2; d_gene: TRBD1
CDR3aa: AISEWETSGSFHEQY; v_gene: TRBV10-3; d_gene: TRBD2
CDR3aa: ASSYNRQGGGYT; v_gene: TRBV6-6; d_gene: TRBD1
CDR3aa: ASSQDIQRGQF; v_gene: TRBV14; d_gene: .
CDR3aa: ASSQDTQGRNYGYT; v_gene: TRBV4-2; d_gene: .
CDR3aa: ASSLARWDGYT; v_gene: TRBV12-3/TRBV12-4; d_gene: .
CDR3aa: SVVTTGNIQY; v_gene: TRBV29-1; d_gene: TRBD1
CDR3aa: ASSATNRGSSYEQY; v_gene: TRBV7-2; d_gene: TRBD1
CDR3aa: ASSFSKGGDTQY; v_gene: TRBV27; d_gene: .
CDR3aa: AWSVLSSGEQF; v_gene: TRBV30; d_gene: .
CDR3aa: ASSNPTEETQY; v_gene: TRBV5-1; d_gene: .
CDR3aa: ASNLDSFSAQGTQY; v_gene: TRBV7-2; d_gene: .
CDR3aa: ASSYTSGVQETQY; v_gene: TRBV6-2/TRBV6-3; d_gene: TRBD2
CDR3aa: ASSQDVAGAHQPQH; v_gene: TRBV4-3; d_gene: .
CDR3aa: ASTLSSKGEQF; v_gene: TRBV6-5; d_gene: .
CDR3aa: ASRSGVLNTEAF; v_gene: TRBV12-3/TRBV12-4; d_gene: .
CDR3aa: SAGGGAYNSPLH; v_gene: TRBV20-1; d_gene: .
CDR3aa: ASSPRDSSNEKLF; v_gene: TRBV12-3/TRBV12-4; d_gene: TRBD1
CDR3aa: ASSLSPPEQF; v_gene: TRBV7-2; d_gene: .
CDR3aa: ASSLQPAEGYT; v_gene: TRBV7-2; d_gene: .
CDR3aa: SARIPGPAKHTYEQY; v_gene: TRBV20-1; d_gene: .
CDR3aa: ASSTSPGANVLT; v_gene: TRBV6-6; d_gene: .
CDR3aa: SARDGRVNQPQH; v_gene: TRBV20-1; d_gene: .
CDR3aa: SARDRVAF; v_gene: TRBV20-1; d_gene: TRBD1
CDR3aa: ASSQDSGGADTQY; v_gene: TRBV4-3; d_gene: TRBD1
CDR3aa: ASSYSGIHNEQF; v_gene: TRBV6-2/TRBV6-3; d_gene: TRBD2